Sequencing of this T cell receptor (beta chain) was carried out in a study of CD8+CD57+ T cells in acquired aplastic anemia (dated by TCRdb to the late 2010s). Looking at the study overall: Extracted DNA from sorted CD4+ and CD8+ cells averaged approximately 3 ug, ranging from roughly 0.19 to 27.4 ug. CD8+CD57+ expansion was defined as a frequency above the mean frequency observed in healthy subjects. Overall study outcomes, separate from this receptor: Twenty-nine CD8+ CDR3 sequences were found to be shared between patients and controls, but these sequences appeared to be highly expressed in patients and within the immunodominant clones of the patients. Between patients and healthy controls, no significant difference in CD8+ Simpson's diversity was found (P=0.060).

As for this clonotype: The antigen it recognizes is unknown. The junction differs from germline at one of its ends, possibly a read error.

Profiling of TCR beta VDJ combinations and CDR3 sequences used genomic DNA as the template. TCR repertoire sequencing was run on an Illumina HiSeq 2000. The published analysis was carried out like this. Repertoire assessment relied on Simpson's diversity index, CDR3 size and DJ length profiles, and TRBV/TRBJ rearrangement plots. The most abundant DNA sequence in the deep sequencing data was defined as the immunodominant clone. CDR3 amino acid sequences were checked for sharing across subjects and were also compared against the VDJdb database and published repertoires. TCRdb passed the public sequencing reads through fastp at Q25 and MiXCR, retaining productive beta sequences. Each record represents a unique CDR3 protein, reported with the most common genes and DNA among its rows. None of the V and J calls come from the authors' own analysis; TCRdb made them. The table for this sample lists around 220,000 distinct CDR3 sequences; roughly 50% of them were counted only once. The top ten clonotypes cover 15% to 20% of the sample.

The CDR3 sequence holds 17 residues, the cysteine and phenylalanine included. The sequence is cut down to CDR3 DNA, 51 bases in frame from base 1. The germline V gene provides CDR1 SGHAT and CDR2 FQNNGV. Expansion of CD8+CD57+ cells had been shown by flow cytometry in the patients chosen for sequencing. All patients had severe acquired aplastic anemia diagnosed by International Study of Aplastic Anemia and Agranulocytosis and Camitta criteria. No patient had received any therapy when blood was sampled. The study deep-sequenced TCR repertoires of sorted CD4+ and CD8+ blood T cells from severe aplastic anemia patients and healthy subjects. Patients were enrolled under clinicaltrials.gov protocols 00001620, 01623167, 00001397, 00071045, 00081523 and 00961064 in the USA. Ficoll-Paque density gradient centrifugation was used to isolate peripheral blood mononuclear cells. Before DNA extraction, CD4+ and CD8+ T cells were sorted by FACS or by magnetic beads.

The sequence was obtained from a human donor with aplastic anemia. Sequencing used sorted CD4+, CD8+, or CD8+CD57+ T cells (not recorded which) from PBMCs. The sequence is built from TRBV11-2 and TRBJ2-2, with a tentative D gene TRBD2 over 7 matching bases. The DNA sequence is TGTGCCAGCAGCTTAGGAACATGGCAGAAGAACACCGGGGGGCTGTCTTTT. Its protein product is CASSLGTWQKNTGGLSF.